These 25 T cell receptor beta chains came from one sample sequenced in a study of T cell responses to AZD1222 COVID-19 vaccine. Measured with immunoSEQ multiplex PCR; TCRdb has only the in-frame clones, and not every one. The sample has about 150,000 clones, 80% to 95% seen once; the top ten hold approximately 2.2%. The sequenced sample was peripheral blood, obtained on day 0 of AZD1222 vaccination. The receptors stem from an adult in good health.

V gene TRBV15 combines with J gene TRBJ1-6; D ambiguous. V dropped 0 bases and J dropped 10 bases, with 16 bases sitting between them. The CDR3 loop spans 16 amino acids. Germline V gene lookup returns CDR1 LNHNV and CDR2 YYDKDF (reference sequence). CDR3 sequence reads: CATSRDLQQLRSPLHF. DNA of the CDR3: TGTGCCACCAGCAGAGATCTCCAGCAGCTGAGATCACCCCTCCACTTT. The whole variable domain, filled in from reference TRBV15 and TRBJ1-6, reads DAMVIQNPRYQVTQFGKPVTLSCSQTLNHNVMYWYQQKSSQAPKLLFHYYDKDFNNEADTPDNFQSRRPNTSFCFLDIRSPGLGDTAMYLCATSRDLQQLRSPLHFGNGTRLTVT.

This rearrangement joins TRBV28 to TRBJ1-2; 7 positions agree with TRBD1. CDR1 and CDR2 from the germline V gene are MDHEN and SYDVKM. V shed 7 bases, J shed 6 bases, and the junction held 20 bases outside the gene matches. The CDR3 is 17 residues long. CDR3 protein: CASNPPSGQVFSDGYTF. Here the CDR3 DNA reads TGTGCCAGCAACCCCCCCTCTGGACAGGTCTTCAGCGATGGCTACACCTTC.

As to this clone: Its ends do not fully match the called genes, so a read error is possible. The rearrangement uses TRBV5-4 and TRBJ2-5; D is unclear. CDR3 length: 15 amino acids. Germline loops: CDR1 SGHNT, CDR2 YYREEE (reference sequence). CDR3 amino acids: CASSPEAAYQEIQYF. CDR3 nucleotides: TGTGCCAGCAGCCCCGAAGCAGCCTACCAAGAGATCCAGTACTTC.

J is TRBJ2-1 and V is TRBV3-1 (or the pseudogene TRBV3-2); maybe TRBD1 (6 bases). The CDR3 spans 13 residues. V was pared by 1 base and J by 7 bases, with 8 bases between. Germline V gene data show CDR1 as LGHDT and CDR2 as YNNKEL (reference sequence). The CDR3 loop reads CASSQAGVNEQFF. CDR3 nucleotide sequence: TGTGCCAGCAGCCAAGCAGGGGTGAATGAGCAGTTCTTC.

The chain uses TRBV6-6 and TRBJ2-7; 9 bases map to TRBD2. After removal of 0 bases from V and 5 bases from J, the junction contained 2 bases not matched to a gene. Looked up from germline, CDR1 is MNHNY and CDR2 is SVGAGI (reference sequence). The CDR3 contains 14 residues. CDR3 sequence reads: CASSYSRTSDEQYF. The CDR3 DNA follows: TGTGCCAGCAGTTACTCGAGGACTAGCGACGAGCAGTACTTC.

The V and J genes are TRBV12-3 or TRBV12-4 and TRBJ1-1; D is unclear. Trimming left V 7 bases short and J 6 bases short, with 15 bases between. The CDR3 spans 13 residues. The CDR3 region has the DNA TGTGCCAGCATCGCGACGGGAGGCGCTGAAGCTTTCTTT. Translating it yields CASIATGGAEAFF.

Only one count was recorded for this clone. This chain joins TRBV5-1 and TRBJ1-2, with D possibly TRBD1 on 6 matching bases. The CDR3 is 14 amino acids. Germline V gene lookup returns CDR1 SGHRS and CDR2 YFSETQ. V lost 2 bases, J lost 6 bases, and 14 bases lay in between. For the CDR3, the DNA is TGCGCCAGCAGCTTTCAACAGGGATCGGATGGCTACACCTTC. This encodes CASSFQQGSDGYTF.

This chain uses TRBV7-9 with TRBJ2-7; D possibly matches TRBD1 or TRBD2 (6 bases each). The CDR3 length is 19 residues. Trimming left V 7 bases short and J 2 bases short, with 30 bases between. From germline, CDR1 is SEHNR and CDR2 FQNEAQ (reference sequence). CDR3 sequence: CASIGGLISVADLTYEQYF. In DNA, the CDR3 is TGTGCCAGCATAGGGGGGCTGATCAGCGTAGCGGACCTGACCTACGAGCAGTACTTC.

The chain is built from TRBV14 and TRBJ2-5, with D tentatively TRBD1 or TRBD2 (6 bases each). Per the germline V gene, CDR1 is SGHDN and CDR2 is FVKESK. Trimming took 3 bases from V and 4 from J, leaving 12 bases between them. This CDR3 has 14 amino acids. The CDR3 loop reads CASSQGHGGETQYF. The CDR3 DNA follows: TGTGCCAGCAGCCAGGGACACGGGGGAGAGACCCAGTACTTC.

This chain joins TRBV3-1 (or the pseudogene TRBV3-2) and TRBJ2-5; possible D gene TRBD2, 7 bases. This CDR3 contains 14 residues. Germline CDR1 is LGHDT and CDR2 is YNNKEL (reference sequence). V lost 5 bases, J lost 0 bases, and 10 bases lay in between. This CDR3 reads CASSGGAYQETQYF. In DNA, the CDR3 is TGTGCCAGCAGCGGGGGGGCGTACCAAGAGACCCAGTACTTC.

This chain links TRBV18 with TRBJ1-1; 8 bases are shared with TRBD1. V was pared by 6 bases and J by 6 bases, with 12 bases of the junction left unmatched. CDR1 is KGHSH, CDR2 LQKENI, per germline. The CDR3 runs to 15 residues. CDR3 in amino acids: CASSAQGAGEAEAFF. In nucleotides, the CDR3 is TGTGCCAGCTCGGCGCAGGGGGCTGGGGAGGCTGAAGCTTTCTTT. Looking up the rest from reference TRBV18 and TRBJ1-1 gives the full variable domain: NAGVMQNPRHLVRRRGQEARLRCSPMKGHSHVYWYRQLPEEGLKFMVYLQKENIIDESGMPKERFSAEFPKEGPSILRIQQVVRGDSAAYFCASSAQGAGEAEAFFGQGTRLTVV.

This clone appeared a single time. V usage is TRBV3-1 (or the pseudogene TRBV3-2) and J usage is TRBJ2-1; 14 positions match TRBD2. V was pared by 5 bases and J by 4 bases, with 13 bases of the junction left unmatched. From germline, CDR1 is LGHDT and CDR2 YNNKEL (reference sequence). The CDR3 spans 19 residues. The DNA for the CDR3 is TGTGCCAGCAGCGAGAGGGGACTAGCGGGAGCTGGGGGTTACAATGAGCAGTTCTTC. Its protein is CASSERGLAGAGGYNEQFF.

The rearrangement links TRBV7-2 to TRBJ2-3, with 11 bases matching TRBD2. The CDR3 consists of 14 residues. CDR1 is SGHTA and CDR2 is FQGNSA in the germline V gene. The V segment lost 4 bases and the J segment 5 bases; nucleotides outside the gene matches: 2. CDR3 protein: CASSSGLAEDTQYF. CDR3 in DNA: TGTGCCAGCAGCTCGGGACTAGCGGAAGATACGCAGTATTTT.

In nucleotides, the CDR3 is TGTGCCAGCACCCCTGGACACTTGGCCCCCTACGAGCAGTACTTC. The encoded protein is CASTPGHLAPYEQYF. The V and J genes are TRBV2 and TRBJ2-7, with a possible D match to TRBD1 (5 bases). The V end lost 7 bases, the J end lost 2 bases, and 18 bases lay between the germline ends. This CDR3 comprises 15 residues. Germline lookup yields CDR1 SNHLY and CDR2 FYNNEI.

This chain links TRBV29-1 with TRBJ1-2; D is possibly TRBD1 (5 bases). The germline V gene has CDR1 SQVTM and CDR2 ANQGSEA. The ends were cut back, 3 bases at V and 8 bases at J, with 16 bases in the middle. This CDR3 comprises 13 residues. The CDR3 loop reads CSVEWDLPGGYTF. The DNA of the CDR3 is TGCAGCGTTGAGTGGGACCTCCCTGGAGGCTACACCTTC.

The V gene is TRBV3-1 (or the pseudogene TRBV3-2), the J gene TRBJ2-7; 12 bases align to TRBD2. The CDR3 loop spans 16 amino acids. The germline V gene has CDR1 LGHDT and CDR2 YNNKEL (reference sequence). The CDR3 DNA is TGTACTCGCAGGCGAGACAGGACTAGCGGGACCTACGAGCAGTACTTC. This sequence encodes CTRRRDRTSGTYEQYF.

The genes are TRBV4-3 and TRBJ2-1; the D is unclear. CDR1 and CDR2 (germline): LGHNA, YSLEER. V lost 1 base, J lost 7 bases, and 8 bases lay in between. The CDR3 consists of 13 residues. CDR3 sequence: CASSQAVSNEQFF. Written as DNA, the CDR3 is TGCGCCAGCAGCCAAGCAGTGTCGAATGAGCAGTTCTTC.

This clone came up once. V and J are TRBV3-1 (or the pseudogene TRBV3-2) and TRBJ1-5; D gene uncertain. V was pared by 1 base and J by 7 bases, with 11 bases between. Per germline, CDR1 LGHDT and CDR2 YNNKEL (reference sequence). This CDR3 contains 14 residues. CDR3 DNA: TGTGCCAGCAGCCAAGGATTTAGGACGCAGCCCCAGCATTTT. Protein sequence: CASSQGFRTQPQHF.

V is TRBV24-1 and J is TRBJ2-1; 10 bases line up with TRBD1. V trimming: 11 bases; J trimming: 8 bases; junction bases outside the gene matches: 8. The CDR3 consists of 13 residues. CDR1 and CDR2 (germline): KGHDR, SFDVKD. CDR3 amino acids: CARSGTGVDEQFF. DNA for the CDR3: TGTGCCAGGTCCGGGACAGGGGTCGATGAGCAGTTCTTC.

This clone was detected once. V is TRBV28 and J is TRBJ1-1; D is perhaps TRBD1 (6 bases). The CDR3 totals 12 residues. V was clipped by 8 bases and J by 4 bases, with 11 bases between them. Germline CDR1 reads MDHEN; CDR2 reads SYDVKM. Here the CDR3 reads CASFSGATEAFF. As DNA, the CDR3 is TGTGCCAGCTTCTCGGGGGCCACTGAAGCTTTCTTT.

This clone occurred once. The chain couples TRBV5-4 to TRBJ2-2, with a tentative D call TRBD1 (6 bases). V was pared by 3 bases and J by 3 bases, with 12 bases between. The CDR3 spans 15 residues. CDR1 is SGHNT and CDR2 is YYREEE in the germline V gene (reference sequence). The CDR3: CASSSRGPDTGELFF. The CDR3 region has the DNA TGTGCCAGCAGCTCCAGGGGACCGGACACCGGGGAGCTGTTTTTT.

This chain connects TRBV19 to TRBJ1-5; tentatively, D is TRBD1 (5 bases). V lost 4 bases to trimming and J lost 3 bases, with 10 bases between them. Germline loops: CDR1 LNHDA, CDR2 SQIVND (reference sequence). The CDR3 is 14 amino acids. The CDR3 DNA sequence: TGTGCCAGTAGTACCGACAGCCTCAATCAGCCCCAGCATTTT. It yields the protein CASSTDSLNQPQHF. The full variable domain, completed using reference TRBV19 and TRBJ1-5, is DGGITQSPKYLFRKEGQNVTLSCEQNLNHDAMYWYRQDPGQGLRLIYYSQIVNDFQKGDIAEGYSVSREKKESFPLTVTSAQKNPTAFYLCASSTDSLNQPQHFGDGTRLSIL.

The V gene is TRBV5-4, the J gene TRBJ2-5, with D uncertain. Trimming removed 4 bases at V and 5 bases at J, with 18 bases between. The CDR3 sequence is 15 residues long. CDR1 and CDR2 from the germline V gene are SGHNT and YYREEE (reference sequence). As DNA, the CDR3 is TGTGCCAGCAGCCCGGATCATCGGGTGCTTGAGACCCAGTACTTC. Its translation is CASSPDHRVLETQYF.

The chain uses TRBV5-6 and TRBJ1-2; possibly TRBD1 for D (6 bases). V lost 3 bases and J 1 base, leaving 16 bases between the germline ends. This CDR3 is 16 amino acids long. Germline lookup yields CDR1 SGHDT and CDR2 YYEEEE. CDR3 bases: TGTGCCAGCAGCTGGGGGGGCTCCGGAATTAACTATGGCTACACCTTC. Translated, it gives CASSWGGSGINYGYTF.

The chain uses TRBV10-3 and TRBJ2-1; D tentatively fits TRBD1 or TRBD2 (5 bases each). V was trimmed by 7 bases and J by 8 bases, leaving 15 bases between them. Germline loops: CDR1 ENHRY, CDR2 SYGVKD. The CDR3 is 13 amino acids. The CDR3 region is CAINAGTGDEQFF. The CDR3 DNA sequence: TGTGCCATCAATGCCGGGACCGGCGATGAGCAGTTCTTC.